The 27 T cell receptor beta chains given below trace back to one sample, sequenced in a study of blood T cells in healthy people across ages. Primers used in a second PCR of roughly 6 to 11 cycles were a sample-barcoded 5' primer and a J-beta primer mix. TCRdb processed the 5' RACE reads anew with MiXCR; each CDR3 protein has one entry. The table includes about 720,000 distinct CDR3 sequences, about 20% detected once. Material: blood. Receptors were obtained from a man between 65 and 79 years old in good health.

The rearrangement uses TRBV7-9 and TRBJ1-3, with D perhaps TRBD1 (6 bases). CDR1 is SEHNR and CDR2 is FQNEAQ in the germline V gene (reference sequence). The CDR3 has 15 residues. V lost 5 bases and J lost 1, with 12 bases in between. The CDR3 reads CASSTTQGSGNTIYF. DNA of the CDR3: TGTGCCAGCAGCACCACACAGGGATCTGGAAACACCATATATTTT.

This clonotype was counted only a few times. The V and J genes are TRBV28 and TRBJ1-5, with a possible D match to TRBD1 (5 bases). The CDR3 covers 15 residues. Trimming left V 7 bases short and J 6 bases short, with 19 bases between. Looked up from germline, CDR1 is MDHEN and CDR2 is SYDVKM. CDR3 coding DNA: TGTGCCAGCAACAAACCCGCAGGGTCAGGTCAGCCCCAGCATTTT. It codes for CASNKPAGSGQPQHF.

This clonotype was counted a few times. The V gene is TRBV28, the J gene TRBJ1-1, with D perhaps matching TRBD1 (5 bases). Germline V lookup: CDR1 MDHEN, CDR2 SYDVKM. CDR3 size: 12 residues. Trimming cost V 2 bases and J 10 bases, with 11 bases left between them. CDR3 residues: CASSLGGFGAFF. DNA for the CDR3: TGTGCCAGCAGTTTAGGGGGGTTCGGAGCTTTCTTT.

This clonotype showed up just a few times. The CDR3 DNA is TGCAGCGTTGAGACAGGGTCGTACACCGGGGAGCTGTTTTTT. Translation gives CSVETGSYTGELFF. The gene calls are TRBV29-1 and TRBJ2-2; 7 bases map to TRBD1. The CDR3 is 14 amino acids. Germline CDR1 SQVTM, CDR2 ANQGSEA. V lost 3 bases to trimming and J lost 3 bases; unmatched junction nucleotides: 4.

This clonotype was counted a few times. The V gene is TRBV5-1, the J gene TRBJ1-1; D may be TRBD1 (5 bases). V was shortened by 4 bases and J by 3 bases, with 16 bases between the two germline ends. This CDR3 is built from 15 residues. Germline V gene data show CDR1 as SGHRS and CDR2 as YFSETQ. The CDR3 here is CASSTTPGPYTEAFF. The CDR3 coding sequence is TGCGCCAGCAGCACCACTCCGGGACCATACACTGAAGCTTTCTTT.

To note about this clonotype: At one end the junction does not follow the germline gene, possibly because of a read error. V is TRBV6-5 and J is TRBJ1-4; D possibly corresponds to TRBD1 (6 bases). This CDR3 spans 15 amino acids. Germline loops: CDR1 MNHEY, CDR2 SVGAGI. The CDR3 coding sequence is TGTGCCAGCAGTTACGGCGGGGGGCTAGGCGAAAATCTGTTTTTT. This translates into CASSYGGGLGENLFF.

The rearrangement joins TRBV21-1 to TRBJ2-3. TRBV21-1 counts as a pseudogene. The CDR3 runs to 16 residues. This CDR3 reads CASSRPFSVSTDTRYF. The CDR3 DNA follows: TGTGCCAGCAGCAGGCCCTTTAGCGTTAGCACAGATACGCGGTATTTT.

In this sample, this clonotype turned up a few times. This chain connects TRBV7-9 to TRBJ2-3, with TRBD1 as a possible D gene (7 bases). V lost 3 bases, J lost 3 bases, and 25 bases lay in between. CDR3 length: 19 residues. Looked up from germline, CDR1 is SEHNR and CDR2 is FQNEAQ (reference sequence). The CDR3 nucleotides are TGTGCCAGCAGCTTGGACTACAGGGGCGGCACAATCCTTACAGATACGCAGTATTTT. Translation: CASSLDYRGGTILTDTQYF.

This clonotype was seen a few times. The J gene is TRBJ2-1, the V gene TRBV20-1, with 10 bases matching TRBD2. Germline-derived CDR1 and CDR2 are DFQATT and SNEGSKA (reference sequence). The trim removed 0 bases at V and 5 bases at J, leaving 7 bases unmatched. This CDR3 contains 16 residues. The CDR3 coding sequence is TGCAGTGCTAGAGATGAGGGGCTAGCGGGAGACAATGAGCAGTTCTTC. As protein: CSARDEGLAGDNEQFF.

This clonotype occurred a few times. The chain employs TRBV24-1 and TRBJ2-1, with D possibly called TRBD1 or TRBD2 (6 bases each). This CDR3 has 18 residues. The germline gives CDR1 KGHDR, CDR2 SFDVKD. V gave up 3 bases and J gave up 1 base, with 18 bases separating them. Here the CDR3 reads CATSDPPGRGESYNEQFF. The DNA of the CDR3 is TGTGCCACCAGTGATCCGCCGGGTAGGGGGGAATCCTACAATGAGCAGTTCTTC.

The table lists this clonotype with a few counts. The chain employs TRBV20-1 and TRBJ2-3; 12 nucleotides align to TRBD2. This CDR3 contains 17 residues. The V gene's germline CDR1 is DFQATT and CDR2 SNEGSKA (reference sequence). Trimming cost V 6 bases and J 1 base; bases outside gene matches: 11. The CDR3 sequence: CSAERTSGTIGTDTQYF. CDR3 in DNA: TGCAGTGCCGAGAGGACTAGCGGGACAATCGGCACAGATACGCAGTATTTT.

The CDR3, as DNA: TGTGCCAGCAGCTTGCCGGGTTCCAACTACGAGCAGTACTTC. Translating gives CASSLPGSNYEQYF. The chain joins TRBV5-4 to TRBJ2-7, with D uncertain. CDR3 size: 14 residues. Germline lookup yields CDR1 SGHNT and CDR2 YYREEE (reference sequence). Trimming removed 1 base at V and 3 bases at J, with 11 bases between. The variable domain in full, with the rest retrieved from reference TRBV5-4 and TRBJ2-7, is ETGVTQSPTHLIKTRGQQVTLRCSSQSGHNTVSWYQQALGQGPQFIFQYYREEENGRGNFPPRFSGLQFPNYSSELNVNALELDDSALYLCASSLPGSNYEQYFGPGTRLTVT.

Only a few counts were recorded for this clonotype. V is TRBV20-1 and J is TRBJ1-3, with 9 positions matching TRBD1. CDR1 DFQATT and CDR2 SNEGSKA come from the germline V gene (reference sequence). V gave up 5 bases and J gave up 0 bases; unmatched junction bases: 11. The CDR3 spans 17 residues. CDR3 protein: CSALNLWTGASGNTIYF. The CDR3 DNA sequence: TGCAGTGCTCTCAACCTCTGGACAGGGGCCTCTGGAAACACCATATATTTT.

This clonotype has only a few counts. The chain has TRBV7-9 and TRBJ2-1; D is perhaps TRBD1 (6 bases). Trimming took 3 bases from V and 1 from J, leaving 10 bases between them. This CDR3 spans 15 amino acids. CDR1 is SEHNR and CDR2 is FQNEAQ in the germline V gene (reference sequence). The CDR3 DNA is TGTGCCAGCAGCTTCTACAGGGATTCCTACAATGAGCAGTTCTTC. Amino acid sequence: CASSFYRDSYNEQFF.

This rearrangement joins TRBV7-2 to TRBJ2-1; D may correspond to TRBD1 or TRBD2 (5 bases each). The end of the DNA is better explained by TRBJ2-5, so the J call may be wrong. Germline CDR1 reads SGHTA; CDR2 reads FQGNSA. This CDR3 has 15 amino acids. CDR3 sequence reads: CASSLFHGKGETQYF. For the CDR3, the DNA is TGTGCCAGCAGCTTATTCCACGGGAAGGGGGAGACCCAGTACTTC.

This clonotype was counted a few times. The genes are TRBV6-2 or TRBV6-3 and TRBJ1-4; TRBD1 matches 9 bases. CDR3 length: 16 amino acids. Germline V gene sequence: CDR1 MNHEY, CDR2 SVGEGT. V shed 5 bases, J shed 0 bases, and the junction held 4 bases outside the gene matches. The CDR3 protein is CASSQRQGATNEKLFF. In nucleotides, the CDR3 is TGTGCCAGCAGTCAACGACAGGGGGCAACTAATGAAAAACTGTTTTTT.

This clonotype was observed a handful of times. The chain joins TRBV18 to TRBJ2-3, with TRBD2 matching 12 bases. V lost 4 bases, J lost 6 bases, and 11 bases stayed unmatched. The germline CDR1 and CDR2 sequences are KGHSH and LQKENI. The CDR3 has 17 amino acids. This chain's CDR3 is CASSQEMTSGSGDTQYF. For the CDR3, the DNA is TGTGCCAGCTCACAAGAAATGACTAGCGGGAGCGGGGATACGCAGTATTTT.

Remarks on this clonotype: An end of the junction differs from the germline gene, which may be a read error. The CDR3 loop is CASTQNVPSGSHNEQFF. CDR3 in DNA: TGTGCCAGCACCCAAAATGTACCGAGCGGGAGCCACAATGAGCAGTTCTTC. This rearrangement joins TRBV3-1 to TRBJ2-1, with 8 bases lining up with TRBD2. Germline V CDR1 and CDR2: LGHDT, YNNKEL (reference sequence). CDR3 length equals 17 residues.

This clonotype showed up many times. The rearrangement joins TRBV3-1 to TRBJ1-5, with D possibly matching TRBD1 (5 bases). Trimming removed 1 base from V and 4 bases from J, with 8 bases in between. There are 14 residues in the CDR3. CDR1 LGHDT and CDR2 YNNKEL come from the germline V gene (reference sequence). DNA for the CDR3: TGTGCCAGCAGCCAAGTCCCAGGGAATCAGCCCCAGCATTTT. This codes for CASSQVPGNQPQHF.

In its sample, this clonotype was seen a few times. V is TRBV6-6 and J is TRBJ2-5; TRBD2 agrees at 13 bases. CDR3 length: 17 amino acids. J was trimmed by 6 bases and V by 6 bases; bases with no gene match: 13. The germline V gene encodes CDR1 MNHNY and CDR2 SVGAGI (reference sequence). The CDR3 nucleotides are TGTGCCAGCAGCCGACGAACTAGCGGGGGGGCCACCAAGACCCAGTACTTC. Encoded protein: CASSRRTSGGATKTQYF.

There are a few counts of this clonotype. This chain uses TRBV12-3 or TRBV12-4 with TRBJ2-4, with 12 bases matching TRBD2. This CDR3 comprises 18 residues. V lost 5 bases to trimming and J lost 0 bases; unmatched junction nucleotides: 8. CDR3 DNA sequence: TGTGCCAGCAGTCGGTCCTCTAGCGGGAGGGTAGCCAAAAACATTCAGTACTTC. It codes for CASSRSSSGRVAKNIQYF.

The chain joins TRBV20-1 to TRBJ2-1, with unresolved D. The CDR3 is 14 residues long. V gave up 6 bases and J gave up 2 bases, with 14 bases separating them. The germline gives CDR1 DFQATT, CDR2 SNEGSKA (reference sequence). The CDR3 is CSAPDPQTYNEQFF. CDR3 nucleotides: TGCAGTGCGCCGGACCCTCAAACCTACAATGAGCAGTTCTTC.

The chain combines TRBV5-8 with TRBJ2-4, with D possibly called TRBD1 or TRBD2 (6 bases each). CDR1 is SGHTS and CDR2 is YDEGEE in the germline V gene. This CDR3 region has 15 residues. The V end was cut by 4 bases, the J end by 6 bases, with 17 bases between. The CDR3 is CASSRGPTSRNIQYF. The CDR3 DNA reads TGTGCCAGCAGCCGGGGGCCCACTAGCAGAAACATTCAGTACTTC.

The V gene is TRBV18, the J gene TRBJ2-7; a weak D match, TRBD2 (6 bases). This CDR3 region has 17 residues. The V gene's germline CDR1 is KGHSH and CDR2 LQKENI. Trimming took off 2 bases at V and 2 bases at J, with 19 bases between the two ends. The CDR3, as DNA: TGTGCCAGCTCACCAAACCATTCAGGGCGGACTACCTACGAGCAGTACGTC. Its translation: CASSPNHSGRTTYEQYV.

V usage is TRBV5-1 and J usage is TRBJ2-3; D tentatively reads TRBD1 or TRBD2 (5 bases each). CDR1 and CDR2 from the germline V gene are SGHRS and YFSETQ. There are 14 residues in the CDR3. V lost 0 bases to trimming and J lost 1 base, with 6 bases between them. DNA of the CDR3: TGCGCCAGCAGCTTGGGGGACCGCACAGATACGCAGTATTTT. Its translation: CASSLGDRTDTQYF.

The chain is built from TRBV6-2 or TRBV6-3 and TRBJ2-7, with D tentatively TRBD2 (5 bases). Trimming left V 4 bases short and J 2 bases short, with 15 bases between. The CDR3 has 15 residues. Germline assignment: CDR1 MNHEY and CDR2 SVGEGT. CDR3 in amino acids: CASSSTDFPAYEQYV. The CDR3, as DNA: TGTGCCAGCAGTTCCACGGACTTCCCCGCCTACGAGCAGTACGTC.

This clonotype was seen a handful of times. The V call is TRBV6-1, the J call TRBJ2-7; 12 bases map to TRBD2. Germline V gene sequence: CDR1 MNHNS, CDR2 SASEGT. This CDR3 contains 15 residues. J gave up 3 bases and V 5 bases, and 5 bases lay outside the gene matches. The CDR3 protein is CASSTLAGGYYEQYF. Here the CDR3 DNA reads TGTGCCAGCAGTACCCTAGCGGGGGGGTACTACGAGCAGTACTTC.